By share, the clone carrying this T cell receptor (beta chain) ranks as medium-sized. What it recognizes is unknown. The assay was immunoSEQ multiplex PCR, and TCRdb's table has in-frame clones only and misses some. Of 20,000 to 25,000 clones in the sample, 88% were seen once. CDR3 length: 12 residues. Trimming took 3 bases from V and 7 from J, leaving 9 bases between them. Germline CDR1 and CDR2: ENHRY and SYGVKD. The entry originates in a study of OX40 agonist ivuxolimab in advanced cancers. Overall study findings and caveats: Blood T cells, both CD4+ and CD8+, expanded clonally by week 6 at 0.1 to 3.0 mg/kg.

The source was CD4+ or CD8+ T cells sorted from blood, collected in a trial of the OX40 agonist ivuxolimab. This TCR was recovered from an adult with an advanced solid tumor such as melanoma, head and neck, liver or kidney cancer. The V call is TRBV10-3, the J call TRBJ1-2; D may be TRBD1 (5 bases). Here the CDR3 DNA reads TGTGCCATCAGTGACGGCGGGACTGGCTACACCTTC. This encodes CAISDGGTGYTF.